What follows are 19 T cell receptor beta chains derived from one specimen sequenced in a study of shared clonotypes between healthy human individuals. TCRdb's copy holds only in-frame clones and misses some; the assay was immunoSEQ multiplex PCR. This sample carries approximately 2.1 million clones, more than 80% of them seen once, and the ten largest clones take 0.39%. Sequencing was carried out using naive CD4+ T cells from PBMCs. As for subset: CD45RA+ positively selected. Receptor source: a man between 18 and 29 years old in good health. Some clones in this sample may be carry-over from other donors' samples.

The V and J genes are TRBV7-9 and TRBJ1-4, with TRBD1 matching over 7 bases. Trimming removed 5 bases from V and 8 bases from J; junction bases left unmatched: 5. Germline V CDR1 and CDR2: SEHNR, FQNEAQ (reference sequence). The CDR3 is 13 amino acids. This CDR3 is CASSAAQGEKLFF. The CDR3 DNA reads TGTGCCAGCAGCGCAGCACAGGGGGAAAAACTGTTTTTT.

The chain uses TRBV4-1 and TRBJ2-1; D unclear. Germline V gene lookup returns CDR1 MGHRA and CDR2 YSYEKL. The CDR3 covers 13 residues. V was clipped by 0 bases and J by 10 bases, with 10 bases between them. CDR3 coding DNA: TGCGCCAGCAGCCAAGACCGGGTCGGCGAGCAGTTCTTC. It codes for CASSQDRVGEQFF.

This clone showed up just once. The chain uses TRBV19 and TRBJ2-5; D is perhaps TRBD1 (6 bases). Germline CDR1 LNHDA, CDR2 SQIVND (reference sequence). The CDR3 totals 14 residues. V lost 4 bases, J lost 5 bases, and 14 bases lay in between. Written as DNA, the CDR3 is TGTGCCAGTAGTACCCTACAGGGAAGGGAGACCCAGTACTTC. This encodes CASSTLQGRETQYF. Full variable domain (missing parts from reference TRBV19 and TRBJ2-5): DGGITQSPKYLFRKEGQNVTLSCEQNLNHDAMYWYRQDPGQGLRLIYYSQIVNDFQKGDIAEGYSVSREKKESFPLTVTSAQKNPTAFYLCASSTLQGRETQYFGPGTRLLVL.

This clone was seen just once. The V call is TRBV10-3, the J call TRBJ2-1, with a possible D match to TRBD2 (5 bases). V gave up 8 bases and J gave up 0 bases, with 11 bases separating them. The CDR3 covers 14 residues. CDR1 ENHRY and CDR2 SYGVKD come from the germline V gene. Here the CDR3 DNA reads TGTGCCATCGGCGGGTTGAGCTCCTACAATGAGCAGTTCTTC. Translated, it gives CAIGGLSSYNEQFF.

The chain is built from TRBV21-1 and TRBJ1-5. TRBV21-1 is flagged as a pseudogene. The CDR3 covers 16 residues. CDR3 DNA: TGTGCCAGCAGCAAAGAGGATGGCGGTAGCAATCAGCCCCAGCATTTT. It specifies CASSKEDGGSNQPQHF.

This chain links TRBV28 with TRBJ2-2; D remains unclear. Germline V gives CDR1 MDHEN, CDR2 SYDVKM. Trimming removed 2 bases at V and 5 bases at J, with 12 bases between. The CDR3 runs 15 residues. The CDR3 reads CASSLGPLGTGELFF. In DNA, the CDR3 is TGTGCCAGCAGTTTAGGGCCTCTGGGGACCGGGGAGCTGTTTTTT.

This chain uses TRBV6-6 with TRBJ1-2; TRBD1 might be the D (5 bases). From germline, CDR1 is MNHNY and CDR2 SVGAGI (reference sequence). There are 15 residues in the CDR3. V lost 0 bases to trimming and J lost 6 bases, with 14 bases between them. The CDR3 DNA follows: TGTGCCAGCAGTTACTCTACAACGGGACTTGATGGCTACACCTTC. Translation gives CASSYSTTGLDGYTF.

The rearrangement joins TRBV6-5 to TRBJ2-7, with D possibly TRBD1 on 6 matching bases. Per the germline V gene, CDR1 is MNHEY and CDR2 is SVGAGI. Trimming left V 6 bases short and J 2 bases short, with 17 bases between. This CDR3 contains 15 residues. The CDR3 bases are TGTGCCAGCAGAGGCCGGATGGACAGCCCCTACGAGCAGTACTTC. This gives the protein CASRGRMDSPYEQYF.

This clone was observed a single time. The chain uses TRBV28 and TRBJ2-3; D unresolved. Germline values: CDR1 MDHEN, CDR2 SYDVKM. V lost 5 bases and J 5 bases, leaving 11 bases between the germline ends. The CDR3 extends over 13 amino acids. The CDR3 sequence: CASSPHPQDTQYF. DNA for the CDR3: TGTGCCAGCAGTCCCCACCCGCAAGATACGCAGTATTTT.

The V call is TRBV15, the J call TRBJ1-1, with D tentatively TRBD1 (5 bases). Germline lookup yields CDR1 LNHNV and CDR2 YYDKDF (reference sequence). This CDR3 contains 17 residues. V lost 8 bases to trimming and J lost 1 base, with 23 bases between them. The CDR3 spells CATSRGVSPPGNTEAFF. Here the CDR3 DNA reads TGTGCCACCTCGAGGGGAGTCTCTCCCCCGGGGAACACTGAAGCTTTCTTT.

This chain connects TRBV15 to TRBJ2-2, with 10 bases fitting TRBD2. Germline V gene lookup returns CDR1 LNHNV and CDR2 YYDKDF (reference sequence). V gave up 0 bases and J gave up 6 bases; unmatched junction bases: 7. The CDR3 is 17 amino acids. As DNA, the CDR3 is TGTGCCACCAGCAGAGATGGTGCTAGCGGGAGCGCCGGGGAGCTGTTTTTT. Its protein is CATSRDGASGSAGELFF. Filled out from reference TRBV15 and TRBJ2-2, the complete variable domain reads DAMVIQNPRYQVTQFGKPVTLSCSQTLNHNVMYWYQQKSSQAPKLLFHYYDKDFNNEADTPDNFQSRRPNTSFCFLDIRSPGLGDTAMYLCATSRDGASGSAGELFFGEGSRLTVL.

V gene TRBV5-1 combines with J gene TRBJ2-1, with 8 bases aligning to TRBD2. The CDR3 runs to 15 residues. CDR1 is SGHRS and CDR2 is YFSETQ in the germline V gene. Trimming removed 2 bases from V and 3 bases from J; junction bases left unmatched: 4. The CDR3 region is CASSFGGRNYNEQFF. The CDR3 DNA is TGCGCCAGCAGCTTTGGCGGGAGGAACTACAATGAGCAGTTCTTC.

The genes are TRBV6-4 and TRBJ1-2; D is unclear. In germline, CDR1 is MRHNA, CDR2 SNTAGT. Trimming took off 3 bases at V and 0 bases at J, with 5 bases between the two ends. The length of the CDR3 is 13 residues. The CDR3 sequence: CASSESANYGYTF. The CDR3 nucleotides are TGTGCCAGCAGTGAGTCAGCTAACTATGGCTACACCTTC.

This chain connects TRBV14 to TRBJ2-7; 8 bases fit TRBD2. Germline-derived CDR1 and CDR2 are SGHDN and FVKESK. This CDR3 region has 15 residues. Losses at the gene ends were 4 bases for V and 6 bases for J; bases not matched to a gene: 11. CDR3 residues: CASSPIAGSSGEQYF. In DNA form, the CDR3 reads TGTGCCAGCAGCCCCATAGCGGGGTCCTCCGGCGAGCAGTACTTC.

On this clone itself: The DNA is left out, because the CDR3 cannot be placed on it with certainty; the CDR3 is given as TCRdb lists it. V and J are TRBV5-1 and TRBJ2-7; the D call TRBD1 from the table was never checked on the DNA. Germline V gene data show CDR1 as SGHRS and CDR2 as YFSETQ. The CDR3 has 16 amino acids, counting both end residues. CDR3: CASSRDRGSVLGEQYF.

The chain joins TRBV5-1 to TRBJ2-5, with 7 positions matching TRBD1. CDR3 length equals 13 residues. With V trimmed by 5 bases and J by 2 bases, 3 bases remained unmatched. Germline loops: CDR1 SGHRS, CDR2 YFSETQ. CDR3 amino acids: CASRGQTQETQYF. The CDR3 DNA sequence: TGCGCCAGCAGGGGACAGACACAAGAGACCCAGTACTTC.

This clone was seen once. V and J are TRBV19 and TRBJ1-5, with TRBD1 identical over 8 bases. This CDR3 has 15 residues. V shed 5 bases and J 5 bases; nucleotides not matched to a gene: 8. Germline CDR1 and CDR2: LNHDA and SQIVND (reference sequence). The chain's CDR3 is CASSPDRGRHQPQHF. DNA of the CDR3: TGTGCCAGTAGTCCCGACAGGGGCCGTCATCAGCCCCAGCATTTT.

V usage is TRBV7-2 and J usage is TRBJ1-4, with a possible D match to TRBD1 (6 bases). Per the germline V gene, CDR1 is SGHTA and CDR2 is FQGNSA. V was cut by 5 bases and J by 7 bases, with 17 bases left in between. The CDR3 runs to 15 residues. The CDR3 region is CASSLVGGTGEKLFF. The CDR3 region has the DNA TGTGCCAGCAGCCTAGTAGGGGGTACAGGTGAAAAACTGTTTTTT.

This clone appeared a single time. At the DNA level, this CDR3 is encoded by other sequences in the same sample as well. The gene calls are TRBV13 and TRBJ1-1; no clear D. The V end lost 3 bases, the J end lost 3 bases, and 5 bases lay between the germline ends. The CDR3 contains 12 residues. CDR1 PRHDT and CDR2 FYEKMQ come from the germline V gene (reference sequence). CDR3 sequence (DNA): TGTGCCAGCAGCTTTAGGGACACTGAAGCTTTCTTT. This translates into CASSFRDTEAFF.